This T cell receptor beta chain was sequenced during a study of PD-L1 blockade in urothelial cancer. V shed 4 bases and J shed 8 bases, with 18 bases lying between them. CDR3 length equals 14 residues. Germline V CDR1 and CDR2: SGHRS, YFSETQ. TCRdb's table, derived via immunoSEQ multiplex PCR, lists solely in-frame clones and lacks some. The table includes about 88,000 clones, 90% to 95% detected once. The starting material was PBMCs, obtained around atezolizumab (anti-PD-L1) treatment. The TCR comes from a man between 60 and 75 years old with urothelial cancer. The chain uses TRBV5-1 and TRBJ1-1; D may be TRBD1 (5 bases). CDR3 residues: CASSPTGVVSEAFF. The CDR3 DNA reads as TGCGCCAGCAGCCCCACGGGGGTGGTATCGGAAGCTTTCTTT.